This T cell receptor beta chain is from a study of blood T cell repertoires in COVID-19. Trimming cost V 4 bases and J 0 bases; bases outside gene matches: 3. This CDR3 has 16 residues. Germline values: CDR1 KGHSH, CDR2 LQKENI. Only a few counts were recorded for this clone. Data came from immunoSEQ multiplex PCR; TCRdb stores just in-frame clones and leaves some out. Of approximately 26,000 clones in the sample, 82% are singletons; the top ten hold about 1.7%. Source material: peripheral blood. This sequence joins TRBV18 and TRBJ2-6; 7 bases fit TRBD1. The receptor was derived from a man older than 75 with active or convalescent COVID-19. The CDR3 bases are TGTGCCAGCTCACTGGGACAGAGCTCTGGGGCCAACGTCCTGACTTTC. Its translation is CASSLGQSSGANVLTF. The entire variable domain, with the rest obtained from reference TRBV18 and TRBJ2-6, is as follows: NAGVMQNPRHLVRRRGQEARLRCSPMKGHSHVYWYRQLPEEGLKFMVYLQKENIIDESGMPKERFSAEFPKEGPSILRIQQVVRGDSAAYFCASSLGQSSGANVLTFGAGSRLTVL.